What follows are 32 T cell receptor beta chains derived from one specimen sequenced in a study of cytomegalovirus exposure and HLA in healthy donors. The PCR was carried out with 60 Vbeta primers and 13 Jbeta primers. The assay was immunoSEQ multiplex PCR, and TCRdb's table has in-frame clones only and misses some. The profile shows about 200,000 clones, around 86% of them singletons. Material: PBMCs. The source of these receptors is a man aged 25-40 years in good health and CMV-seronegative.

The chain combines TRBV7-9 with TRBJ2-1; D remains unclear. The CDR3 contains 15 residues. Germline V CDR1 and CDR2: SEHNR, FQNEAQ (reference sequence). Trimming removed 2 bases at V and 5 bases at J, with 13 bases between. This CDR3 reads CASSLKGAWNNEQFF. The CDR3 bases are TGTGCCAGCAGCTTAAAAGGAGCGTGGAACAATGAGCAGTTCTTC.

The chain uses TRBV4-1 and TRBJ2-3; 9 bases match TRBD1. The CDR3 is 18 residues long. V shed 0 bases and J 3 bases; nucleotides not matched to a gene: 10. Per germline, CDR1 MGHRA and CDR2 YSYEKL. This chain's CDR3 is CASSQEQRTGGETDTQYF. The CDR3 region has the DNA TGCGCCAGCAGCCAAGAGCAGAGAACAGGGGGCGAGACAGATACGCAGTATTTT.

A note on this clone: Other DNA variants within this sample encode the same CDR3. V usage is TRBV28 and J usage is TRBJ1-4; D remains ambiguous. This CDR3 comprises 13 residues. With 2 bases removed from V and 6 bases from J, the gap between germline ends came to 7 bases. Germline V gives CDR1 MDHEN, CDR2 SYDVKM. CDR3 coding DNA: TGTGCCAGCAGTTTAGGCGGGGATGAAAAACTGTTTTTT. Encoded protein: CASSLGGDEKLFF.

This clone is a singleton in its sample. J is TRBJ2-1 and V is TRBV11-2; TRBD2 agrees at 14 bases. The V and J ends lost 6 bases and 13 bases, in that order; junction bases with no gene match: 5. The CDR3 runs 13 residues. Germline CDR1 reads SGHAT; CDR2 reads FQNNGV. The CDR3 loop reads CASRGTSGGPQFF. The CDR3 DNA sequence: TGTGCCAGCAGGGGGACTAGCGGGGGCCCACAGTTCTTC.

The chain carries TRBV7-6 and TRBJ2-7; D is unresolved. V gave up 0 bases and J gave up 6 bases, with 6 bases separating them. Germline V lookup: CDR1 SGHVS, CDR2 FNYEAQ. The CDR3 is 12 residues long. The CDR3 sequence is CASSLAPGEQYF. In nucleotides, the CDR3 is TGTGCCAGCAGCTTAGCCCCGGGCGAGCAGTACTTC.

Regarding this clone: The junction does not match germline at one end; this may be a read error. The chain couples TRBV9 to TRBJ2-2; 11 nucleotides line up with TRBD2. This CDR3 has 16 amino acids. The germline V gene has CDR1 SGDLS and CDR2 YYNGEE. Here the CDR3 DNA reads TGTGCCGGCAGCGCACTAGCGGGGGCGAACACCGGGGAGCTGTTTTTT. This encodes CAGSALAGANTGELFF.

This chain's CDR3 is CASRTGGDTGELFF. The CDR3 coding sequence is TGTGCCAGCAGGACAGGGGGCGACACCGGGGAGCTGTTTTTT. V gene TRBV28 combines with J gene TRBJ2-2; 10 nucleotides match TRBD1. Germline V CDR1 and CDR2: MDHEN, SYDVKM. CDR3 size: 14 residues. Losses at the gene ends were 6 bases for V and 3 bases for J; bases not matched to a gene: 1.

The chain recombines TRBV6-5 with TRBJ1-5, with D possibly being TRBD1 (5 bases). V was clipped by 6 bases and J by 0 bases, with 12 bases between them. The CDR3 is 15 amino acids. Germline-derived CDR1 and CDR2 are MNHEY and SVGAGI. In DNA form, the CDR3 reads TGTGCCAGCAGAAGACAGAGTTATAGCAATCAGCCCCAGCATTTT. Translating gives CASRRQSYSNQPQHF.

The chain couples TRBV7-2 to TRBJ2-7, with 7 bases fitting TRBD1. The length of the CDR3 is 15 residues. The V gene end was trimmed by 1 base and the J gene end by 3 bases; junction bases not matched to a gene: 6. The V gene's germline CDR1 is SGHTA and CDR2 FQGNSA. The CDR3, as DNA: TGTGCCAGCAGCTTAGGTCCGACAGGGAACTACGAGCAGTACTTC. As protein: CASSLGPTGNYEQYF.

This clone was seen more than once but under ten times. The chain links TRBV28 to TRBJ1-4, with TRBD1 matching 9 bases. Unmatched junction bases numbered 3, after V lost 8 bases and J lost 5 bases. CDR3 size: 13 residues. CDR1 is MDHEN and CDR2 is SYDVKM in the germline V gene. The CDR3 sequence: CASGQGPNEKLFF. The DNA for the CDR3 is TGTGCCAGCGGACAGGGGCCCAATGAAAAACTGTTTTTT.

The CDR3 DNA is TGTGCCAGCAGCCCCGGAGGGTTGGCTAGCACTGAAGCTTTCTTT. It specifies CASSPGGLASTEAFF. The J gene is TRBJ1-1, the V gene TRBV7-9; D ambiguous. V was trimmed by 5 bases and J by 4 bases, leaving 17 bases between them. Germline lookup yields CDR1 SEHNR and CDR2 FQNEAQ (reference sequence). This CDR3 region has 15 residues.

The V gene is TRBV5-1, the J gene TRBJ1-1, with 10 nucleotides matching TRBD1. Germline V gives CDR1 SGHRS, CDR2 YFSETQ. V was clipped by 2 bases and J by 1 base; unmatched bases: 11. This CDR3 comprises 18 residues. This CDR3 is CASSFVKGQGRKNTEAFF. The CDR3 DNA reads TGCGCCAGCAGCTTCGTGAAGGGACAGGGGCGAAAGAACACTGAAGCTTTCTTT.

This clone was recorded once. The CDR3 sequence is CASSPGWEGPNEKLFF. The CDR3 coding sequence is TGTGCCAGCAGCCCTGGCTGGGAGGGCCCTAATGAAAAACTGTTTTTT. The chain couples TRBV7-9 to TRBJ1-4, with D unclear. The CDR3 is 16 amino acids. V lost 5 bases, J lost 3 bases, and 16 bases lay in between. The germline V gene encodes CDR1 SEHNR and CDR2 FQNEAQ (reference sequence).

With regard to this clone: One junction end disagrees with the germline gene, perhaps due to a read error. The gene calls are TRBV7-7 and TRBJ2-3; perhaps TRBD1 as D (6 bases). Germline V gene sequence: CDR1 SSHAT, CDR2 FNYEAQ (reference sequence). This CDR3 has 14 amino acids. CDR3 region: CASSLVQGSDTQYF. The CDR3 DNA follows: TGTGCTAGCAGCTTAGTCCAGGGGTCAGATACGCAGTATTTT.

The V and J genes are TRBV4-3 and TRBJ2-3; the D gene is possibly TRBD1 (6 bases). The CDR3 totals 16 residues. From germline, CDR1 is LGHNA and CDR2 YSLEER. Trimming took 0 bases from V and 1 from J, leaving 11 bases between them. CDR3 sequence (DNA): TGCGCCAGCAGCCAAGAGACTGGGACACGCACAGATACGCAGTATTTT. This codes for CASSQETGTRTDTQYF.

The V call is TRBV2, the J call TRBJ1-2; TRBD1 is a possible D gene (5 bases). CDR3 length: 15 amino acids. Trimming stripped 4 bases from V and 0 bases from J, with 12 bases between. Germline V gene data show CDR1 as SNHLY and CDR2 as FYNNEI. CDR3 sequence: CASSGQSTPNYGYTF. The CDR3 nucleotides are TGTGCCAGCAGTGGACAGTCAACGCCTAACTATGGCTACACCTTC.

The rearrangement joins TRBV7-9 to TRBJ2-1; 10 bases match TRBD2. Trimming cost V 7 bases and J 7 bases; bases outside gene matches: 10. The CDR3 length is 15 residues. Germline CDR1 SEHNR, CDR2 FQNEAQ (reference sequence). The CDR3: CASNPSSGGGNEQFF. Here the CDR3 DNA reads TGTGCCAGCAATCCCTCTAGCGGGGGCGGGAATGAGCAGTTCTTC.

The V gene is TRBV7-6, the J gene TRBJ1-3; a weak D match, TRBD1 (5 bases). The CDR3 consists of 17 residues. V was cut by 1 base and J by 1 base, with 14 bases left in between. Per germline, CDR1 SGHVS and CDR2 FNYEAQ. CDR3 coding DNA: TGTGCCAGCAGCTTAGGGCCCCCGGGGACTTCTGGAAACACCATATATTTT. It codes for CASSLGPPGTSGNTIYF.

This rearrangement joins TRBV10-1 to TRBJ2-7, with D possibly being TRBD1 (6 bases). V shed 3 bases and J shed 0 bases, with 12 bases lying between them. This CDR3 region has 15 residues. CDR1 and CDR2 (germline): WNHNN, SYGVQD (reference sequence). DNA for the CDR3: TGCGCCAGCAGTGACCTCTCGGACAGCTCCTACGAGCAGTACTTC. Translated, it gives CASSDLSDSSYEQYF.

The V call is TRBV6-1, the J call TRBJ1-1; 9 bases line up with TRBD1. In germline, CDR1 is MNHNS, CDR2 SASEGT. J lost 4 bases, V lost 6 bases, and 3 bases had no gene match. CDR3 length equals 13 residues. The CDR3, as DNA: TGTGCCAGCAGCATACAGGGGGCCACTGAAGCTTTCTTT. Residues: CASSIQGATEAFF.

The chain combines TRBV25-1 with TRBJ2-3, with D uncertain. V lost 4 bases, J lost 6 bases, and 11 bases lay in between. The CDR3 consists of 13 residues. CDR1 and CDR2 from the germline V gene are MGHDK and SYGVNS. CDR3 region: CASSALVTDTQYF. The CDR3 DNA reads as TGTGCCAGCAGTGCCCTAGTTACCGATACGCAGTATTTT.

J is TRBJ1-2 and V is TRBV28; 7 nucleotides match TRBD1. V shed 6 bases, J shed 6 bases, and the junction held 1 base outside the gene matches. CDR1 is MDHEN and CDR2 is SYDVKM in the germline V gene. The CDR3 is 11 amino acids. DNA for the CDR3: TGTGCCAGCAGGACAGGGCATGGCTACACCTTC. It yields the protein CASRTGHGYTF.

Of note for this clone: A junction boundary mismatches the germline segment, possibly from a read error. The V call is TRBV7-9, the J call TRBJ1-5; TRBD1 might be the D (5 bases). Germline V gene sequence: CDR1 SEHNR, CDR2 FQNEAQ (reference sequence). There are 16 residues in the CDR3. The CDR3 region is CSSSLWGDYSNQPQHF. The DNA of the CDR3 is TGTTCCAGCAGCTTATGGGGGGACTATAGCAATCAGCCCCAGCATTTT.

The genes are TRBV19 and TRBJ1-2; TRBD1 aligns across 7 bases. Trimming cost V 5 bases and J 0 bases; bases outside gene matches: 12. Per germline, CDR1 LNHDA and CDR2 SQIVND (reference sequence). This CDR3 region has 17 residues. CDR3 region: CASSGPIGQAANYGYTF. CDR3 sequence (DNA): TGTGCCAGTAGTGGTCCGATCGGACAGGCAGCTAACTATGGCTACACCTTC.

This clone was observed a handful of times. The rearrangement uses TRBV10-3 and TRBJ2-2; D may be TRBD2 (7 bases). CDR1 and CDR2 from the germline V gene are ENHRY and SYGVKD. The CDR3 extends over 12 amino acids. V shed 10 bases and J shed 6 bases, with 12 bases lying between them. The CDR3 DNA is TGTGCCACGGGGGGCCCGGCCGGGGAGCTGTTTTTT. Translated, it gives CATGGPAGELFF.

This clone turned up a few times. The V call is TRBV29-1, the J call TRBJ2-2; perhaps TRBD2 as D (6 bases). CDR1 SQVTM and CDR2 ANQGSEA come from the germline V gene. The CDR3 runs 12 residues. Trimming pared 7 bases from V and 6 bases from J, leaving 12 bases between. CDR3 region: CSAWREAGELFF. In DNA form, the CDR3 reads TGCAGCGCATGGAGGGAGGCCGGGGAGCTGTTTTTT.

The chain recombines TRBV18 with TRBJ2-5; a possible D gene is TRBD1 (5 bases). The J call is doubtful: the DNA matches TRBJ2-7 better. Looked up from germline, CDR1 is KGHSH and CDR2 is LQKENI. This CDR3 spans 13 amino acids. CDR3 protein: CASSPTPRAEQYF. CDR3 in DNA: TGTGCCAGCTCACCAACTCCCAGGGCCGAGCAGTACTTC.

This chain uses TRBV27 with TRBJ2-3; D unclear. There are 12 residues in the CDR3. Trimming pared 7 bases from V and 0 bases from J, leaving 5 bases between. Germline CDR1 and CDR2: MNHEY and SMNVEV (reference sequence). The CDR3 region has the DNA TGTGCCAGCATCCCAAGCACAGATACGCAGTATTTT. Translated, it gives CASIPSTDTQYF.

Worth noting for this clone: The germline gene is not matched at one end of the junction; a read error may be the cause. J is TRBJ2-1 and V is TRBV4-1; 9 bases are shared with TRBD1. This CDR3 comprises 13 residues. Germline V gives CDR1 MGHRA, CDR2 YSYEKL. CDR3 sequence reads: CASSLGQGSFAIF. DNA for the CDR3: TGCGCCAGCAGCCTGGGACAGGGTTCTTTCGCGATCTTC.

The V call is TRBV5-5, the J call TRBJ1-1; D might be TRBD1 (5 bases). Trimming removed 1 base at V and 8 bases at J, with 6 bases between. Germline V CDR1 and CDR2: SGHKS, YYEKEE (reference sequence). The CDR3 is made up of 11 amino acids. CDR3 region: CASSLRTEAFF. DNA for the CDR3: TGTGCCAGCAGCTTGCGGACAGAAGCTTTCTTT.

Written as DNA, the CDR3 is TGTGCCAGTAGAGAAGGACAGATCAATCAGCCCCAGCATTTT. Its protein is CASREGQINQPQHF. V gene TRBV19 combines with J gene TRBJ1-5; maybe TRBD1 (6 bases). This CDR3 is 14 amino acids long. Germline CDR1 reads LNHDA; CDR2 reads SQIVND (reference sequence). With 6 bases removed from V and 3 bases from J, the gap between germline ends came to 12 bases.

J is TRBJ2-1 and V is TRBV11-2; TRBD1 matches at 8 bases. Germline V gene sequence: CDR1 SGHAT, CDR2 FQNNGV. This CDR3 spans 17 amino acids. V trimming: 2 bases; J trimming: 5 bases; junction bases outside the gene matches: 11. CDR3 sequence: CASSLYQGANLDNEQFF. As DNA, the CDR3 is TGTGCCAGCAGCTTATATCAGGGGGCGAACCTAGACAATGAGCAGTTCTTC.